One sample yielded the 18 T cell receptor beta chains listed below, sequenced in a study of molecular identifiers for immune sequencing clone quantification. MiXCR, run by TCRdb on the PCR reads, gives a single entry per CDR3 protein. The profile shows approximately 590,000 distinct CDR3 sequences, roughly 23% of them singletons. The sequenced material came from naive CD8+ T cells from blood, with Jurkat cell RNA spiked in. Subset noted: FACS-sorted CD8+CD4-CCR7+CD45RA+ naive T cells. These receptors were obtained from a human donor in good health. Some libraries in this study had Jurkat cell RNA spiked in.

The sample holds a few counts of this clonotype. The rearrangement joins TRBV6-5 to TRBJ2-1, with 13 bases aligning to TRBD2. Trimming cost V 6 bases and J 8 bases; bases outside gene matches: 7. Per germline, CDR1 MNHEY and CDR2 SVGAGI. This CDR3 has 15 residues. In DNA form, the CDR3 reads TGTGCCAGCAGGCCCGGACTAGCGGGAGTGGATGAGCAGTTCTTC. It codes for CASRPGLAGVDEQFF.

V and J are TRBV4-3 and TRBJ2-1, with no clear D. CDR1 and CDR2 (germline): LGHNA, YSLEER. V lost 1 base and J 6 bases, leaving 10 bases between the germline ends. This CDR3 contains 14 residues. CDR3 nucleotide sequence: TGCGCCAGCAGCCAAGGACGGTGGGGCAATGAGCAGTTCTTC. Translated, it gives CASSQGRWGNEQFF.

As to this clonotype: A single base separates this from a much larger clone, so it may be a read error. The gene calls are TRBV12-3 or TRBV12-4 and TRBJ2-3; unclear D gene. There are 14 residues in the CDR3. The V end was cut by 5 bases, the J end by 5 bases, with 14 bases between. CDR3 sequence (DNA): TGTGCCAGCAGTATCCGACCTGAAGGAGATACGCAGTATTTT. Amino acid sequence: CASSIRPEGDTQYF.

Points on this clonotype: One end of the junction varies from germline; a read error may be responsible. The chain has TRBV4-3 and TRBJ2-7, with D maybe TRBD2 (5 bases). CDR1 and CDR2 (germline): LGHNA, YSLEER. The CDR3 covers 14 residues. CDR3 DNA: TGCGCCAGCGGCCAAGGGAGCCAGACCTACGAGCAGTACTTC. Protein product: CASGQGSQTYEQYF.

This clonotype was counted a few times. V is TRBV5-1 and J is TRBJ2-7, with a weak D call TRBD2 (6 bases). This CDR3 contains 11 residues. With 7 bases removed from V and 6 bases from J, the gap between germline ends came to 11 bases. CDR1 and CDR2 from the germline V gene are SGHRS and YFSETQ. As DNA, the CDR3 is TGCGCCAGCCGTGGAGGGGTCGAGCAGTACTTC. It encodes CASRGGVEQYF.

Comment on this clonotype: A much larger clone sits a single nucleotide away, making a read error possible. CDR3 protein: CSGTTSGQETQYF. The CDR3 bases are TGCAGTGGCACGACTAGCGGCCAAGAGACCCAGTACTTC. The rearrangement links TRBV20-1 to TRBJ2-5, with 9 bases matching TRBD2. The CDR3 totals 13 residues. V gave up 7 bases and J gave up 1 base; unmatched junction bases: 4. Germline lookup yields CDR1 DFQATT and CDR2 SNEGSKA (reference sequence).

This clonotype was recorded once. The CDR3 here is CASSYSGFPTYEQYF. The DNA for the CDR3 is TGTGCCAGCAGTTACTCGGGATTTCCAACCTACGAGCAGTACTTC. The chain uses TRBV6-5 and TRBJ2-7; D remains unclear. CDR1 and CDR2 (germline): MNHEY, SVGAGI. Trimming took off 0 bases at V and 2 bases at J, with 11 bases between the two ends. The CDR3 is 15 amino acids.

The chain uses TRBV5-6 and TRBJ2-7, with D possibly being TRBD2 (5 bases). Germline lookup yields CDR1 SGHDT and CDR2 YYEEEE. Trimming cost V 4 bases and J 7 bases, with 9 bases left between them. The length of the CDR3 is 11 residues. The CDR3 DNA is TGTGCCAGCAGCGGCCGGGAAGAGCAGTACTTC. This translates into CASSGREEQYF.

This clonotype appeared many times. This chain connects TRBV15 to TRBJ1-5; D might be TRBD1 (6 bases). V was clipped by 8 bases and J by 4 bases, with 15 bases between them. The CDR3 consists of 14 residues. Germline values: CDR1 LNHNV, CDR2 YYDKDF (reference sequence). The CDR3 nucleotides are TGTGCCACCGGGGCCGAGGGGGTAAATCAGCCCCAGCATTTT. It translates to CATGAEGVNQPQHF. Based on the CDR3 plus reference TRBV15 and TRBJ1-5, the full variable domain is DAMVIQNPRYQVTQFGKPVTLSCSQTLNHNVMYWYQQKSSQAPKLLFHYYDKDFNNEADTPDNFQSRRPNTSFCFLDIRSPGLGDTAMYLCATGAEGVNQPQHFGDGTRLSIL.

This clonotype was counted a few times. The rearrangement links TRBV9 to TRBJ1-1, with 9 positions matching TRBD1. CDR1 is SGDLS, CDR2 YYNGEE, per germline. Germline trimming cut 5 bases from V and 4 bases from J; bases unmatched to any gene: 6. CDR3 length: 14 residues. CDR3 DNA sequence: TGTGCCAGCAGACAGGGGGCAGGGAGCACTGAAGCTTTCTTT. This encodes CASRQGAGSTEAFF.

This clonotype came up many times. The chain employs TRBV7-9 and TRBJ2-2; no definite D call. The CDR3 has 13 residues. In germline, CDR1 is SEHNR, CDR2 FQNEAQ (reference sequence). The V gene lost 1 base and the J gene lost 6 bases, with 6 bases spanning the gap. The CDR3 is CASSLGSSGELFF. CDR3 coding DNA: TGTGCCAGCAGCTTAGGGAGCTCCGGGGAGCTGTTTTTT.

This clonotype has a handful of counts. The rearrangement joins TRBV5-4 to TRBJ2-7; D is tentatively TRBD1 or TRBD2 (7 bases each). This CDR3 has 13 amino acids. V lost 7 bases, J lost 4 bases, and 15 bases lay in between. Germline lookup yields CDR1 SGHNT and CDR2 YYREEE (reference sequence). DNA for the CDR3: TGTGCCAGCCGGGGAGGGACAGAGTACGAGCAGTACTTC. Protein: CASRGGTEYEQYF.

This clonotype was counted only a few times. This chain joins TRBV4-3 and TRBJ1-5; possibly TRBD1 for D (5 bases). The CDR3 length is 16 residues. V gave up 0 bases and J gave up 5 bases, with 14 bases separating them. The germline V gene has CDR1 LGHNA and CDR2 YSLEER. For the CDR3, the DNA is TGCGCCAGCAGCCAAGATGGGGGAAATGGGCATCAGCCCCAGCATTTT. Amino acids: CASSQDGGNGHQPQHF.

Concerning this clonotype: The junction departs from germline at one end; a sequencing error may be responsible. The rearrangement links TRBV12-3 or TRBV12-4 to TRBJ2-3; 9 bases match TRBD1. The CDR3 is made up of 15 amino acids. The CDR3 loop reads CASSPGTGMTDTHYF. The CDR3 region has the DNA TGTGCCAGCAGTCCCGGGACAGGGATGACAGATACGCATTATTTT.

Worth noting for this clonotype: Given a much more abundant clone one base away, this may be a read error. The chain couples TRBV20-1 to TRBJ2-7; no reliable D call. Germline V gene sequence: CDR1 DFQATT, CDR2 SNEGSKA (reference sequence). CDR3 length: 10 amino acids. CDR3 DNA: TGCAGTGCTAATCTATACGCGCAGTACTTC. This sequence encodes CSANLYAQYF.

CDR3 region: CASSPLGNGYNSPLHF. The CDR3 DNA sequence: TGTGCCAGCAGCCCCCTAGGTAACGGATATAATTCACCCCTCCACTTT. The chain joins TRBV7-9 to TRBJ1-6; no reliable D call. Between the trimmed V and J ends, which lost 5 bases and 4 bases, there was a span of 15 bases. Germline V CDR1 and CDR2: SEHNR, FQNEAQ (reference sequence). The CDR3 length is 16 residues.

V and J are TRBV18 and TRBJ2-7, with D perhaps matching TRBD1 (6 bases). The CDR3 loop spans 15 amino acids. The V gene lost 0 bases and the J gene lost 0 bases, with 9 bases spanning the gap. CDR1 is KGHSH and CDR2 is LQKENI in the germline V gene. CDR3 nucleotides: TGTGCCAGCTCACCACCGGGGGCTAGCTCCTACGAGCAGTACTTC. This sequence encodes CASSPPGASSYEQYF. The full variable domain, its missing parts supplied by reference TRBV18 and TRBJ2-7, is NAGVMQNPRHLVRRRGQEARLRCSPMKGHSHVYWYRQLPEEGLKFMVYLQKENIIDESGMPKERFSAEFPKEGPSILRIQQVVRGDSAAYFCASSPPGASSYEQYFGPGTRLTVT.

This clonotype was seen more than once but under ten times. The chain combines TRBV27 with TRBJ1-5; TRBD1 might be the D (6 bases). The CDR3 covers 17 residues. Germline lookup yields CDR1 MNHEY and CDR2 SMNVEV (reference sequence). Trimming removed 4 bases from V and 6 bases from J, with 22 bases in between. CDR3 coding DNA: TGTGCCAGCAGTTCCCACTTAGGGGGGGCGCAGGGTCAGCCCCAGCATTTT. This codes for CASSSHLGGAQGQPQHF.